These T cell receptor beta chains were read from a single sample in a study of CD4 T cells in relation to SARS-CoV-2 and coronaviruses. Sequencing was performed with immunoSEQ multiplex PCR; in TCRdb, only in-frame clones are kept and a portion is missing. The sample has 35,000 to 40,000 clones, roughly 88% seen once. The sequenced sample consisted of memory CD4+ T cells from PBMCs. Every receptor here comes from an adult with COVID-19. Each CDR3 is given with its conserved first and last residue. A D gene is named only where the DNA matches it firmly. The listing skips clone size in some rows; elsewhere it reads once, few, many or a size class.

j_call	v_call	d_call	clone_size	cdr3_nt	cdr3_aa
TRBJ2-5	TRBV7-9	TRBD1	-	TGTGCCAGCAGCTCCCTCCCGACAGGGGTAGAGACCCAGTACTTC	CASSSLPTGVETQYF
TRBJ1-1	TRBV19	-	-	TGTGCCAGTAGTATAGGGGGGGGGACGAACACTGAAGCTTTCTTT	CASSIGGGTNTEAFF
TRBJ2-3	TRBV18	-	-	TGTGCCAGCTCACTCGCTAGTGGAGGGCAGTATTTT	CASSLASGGQYF
TRBJ1-4	TRBV10-1	TRBD1	few	TGCGCCAGCGGGACAGCAGAAAAACTGTTTTTT	CASGTAEKLFF
TRBJ2-2	TRBV5-1	TRBD2	-	TGCGCCAGCAGCTTGGGGACTAGCTTGACCGGGGAGCTGTTTTTT	CASSLGTSLTGELFF
TRBJ1-5	TRBV24-1	-	-	TGTGCCACCAGTGCCCCCGGGGGGGTCTTCCCCTTTAGCAATCAGCCCCAGCATTTT	CATSAPGGVFPFSNQPQHF
TRBJ1-2	TRBV27	-	-	TGTGCCAGCAGTTCATACAGGGTCCCTAAGTCGGATGGCTACACCTTC	CASSSYRVPKSDGYTF
TRBJ1-2	TRBV18	-	-	TGTGCCAGCTCCCCCGACGAGGGTAACTATGGCTACACCTTC	CASSPDEGNYGYTF
TRBJ2-1	TRBV19	-	-	TGTGCCAGTAGTTTAAGGACTATCCCGAGCTCCTACAATGAGCAGTTCTTC	CASSLRTIPSSYNEQFF
TRBJ1-5	TRBV10-1	TRBD1	few	TGCGCCAGCATCAACCAGGGGGGCAATCAGCCCCAGCATTTT	CASINQGGNQPQHF
TRBJ2-3	TRBV5-1	TRBD2	-	TGCGCCAGCAGCCTTAACGGCGGGGGGGTGATAGATACGCAGTATTTT	CASSLNGGGVIDTQYF
TRBJ2-2	TRBV11-1	TRBD1	once	TGTGCCAGCAGCACGGCGACAGGGGGCGCTTCCGGGGAGCTGTTTTTT	CASSTATGGASGELFF
TRBJ1-3	TRBV6-1	-	-	TGTGCCAGCAGTGACGTTACAGGGTACTCTGGAAACACCATATATTTT	CASSDVTGYSGNTIYF
TRBJ1-1	TRBV27	-	-	TGTGCCAGCAGTTTACACCCACAGGGTGAAGCTTTCTTT	CASSLHPQGEAFF
TRBJ1-2	TRBV4-3	-	once	TGCGCCAGCAGCCAAGGTAACTCGGACAGCTATGGCTACACCTTC	CASSQGNSDSYGYTF
TRBJ2-5	TRBV5-6	-	-	TGTGCCAGCAGCTTGGACTGGGGCCGGGAGACCCAGTACTTC	CASSLDWGRETQYF
TRBJ1-2	TRBV7-3	TRBD1	few	TGTGCCAGCAGCTTAACAGGGGGCCCGGGGGGCTACACCTTC	CASSLTGGPGGYTF
TRBJ1-1	TRBV28	TRBD1	-	TGTGCCAGCCATTTACCACGACAGGGGAGCACTGAAGCTTTCTTT	CASHLPRQGSTEAFF
TRBJ1-6	TRBV5-4	-	few	TGTGCCAGCAGCTTGGCACGAGGGGGCTATAATTCACCCCTCCACTTT	CASSLARGGYNSPLHF
TRBJ2-4	TRBV2	-	-	TGTGCCATCTCAGGGGGCGGGGGCAAAAACATTCAGTACTTC	CAISGGGGKNIQYF
TRBJ2-7	TRBV7-9	TRBD1	few	TGTGCCAGCAGCCAAACAAGACAGGGGCGAACCTACGAGCAGTACTTC	CASSQTRQGRTYEQYF
TRBJ1-2	TRBV2	-	-	TGTGCCAGCAGTGAAGTTGGGTGGACGGACTATGGCTACACCTTC	CASSEVGWTDYGYTF
TRBJ2-7	TRBV2	-	-	TGTGCCAGCAGGGACACTCTTCGCTCCTACGAGCAGTACTTC	CASRDTLRSYEQYF
TRBJ1-2	TRBV6-2/TRBV6-3	TRBD1	-	TGTGCCAGCAGCCTGGACAGGGGGCTCGAGGGCTACACCTTC	CASSLDRGLEGYTF
TRBJ1-4	TRBV4-1	-	-	TGCGCCAGCAGCCAGGCCATGGTGGGTGAAAAACTGTTTTTT	CASSQAMVGEKLFF
TRBJ1-1	TRBV25-1	-	-	TGTGCCAGCAGTGTCTGGGGCACTGAAGCTTTCTTT	CASSVWGTEAFF
TRBJ2-7	TRBV14	-	few	TGTGCCAGCAGCCAAGTACAGGGTGGCGAGCAGTACTTC	CASSQVQGGEQYF
TRBJ1-1	TRBV18	-	-	TGTGCCAGCTCACCCGCGGGGAACACTGAAGCTTTCTTT	CASSPAGNTEAFF
TRBJ2-5	TRBV6-5	-	-	TGTGCCAGCACCTCAGCGGGCCTGGAGACCCAGTACTTC	CASTSAGLETQYF
TRBJ2-2	TRBV7-9	-	-	TGTGCCAGCAGCTTAGTGCTCGGGGAGCTGTTTTTT	CASSLVLGELFF
TRBJ2-2	TRBV10-1	-	-	TGCGCCAGCAGTCATTTGGTTGGGCAGAAGAACACCGGGGAGCTGTTTTTT	CASSHLVGQKNTGELFF
TRBJ1-5	TRBV4-1	-	-	TGCGCCAGCAGCCAAGGGCAGGGAGGCAATCAGCCCCAGCATTTT	CASSQGQGGNQPQHF